The sequence of this T cell receptor (beta chain) was determined in a study of radiation and T cells in renal cell carcinoma (dated by TCRdb to 2019 to 2021). For the wider study: The samples were obtained from a clinical trial, where primary renal cell carcinomas were treated with 15 Gy stereotactic body radiation therapy and then removed by nephrectomy 4 weeks afterward. TCR beta sequencing covered 50 or so samples in total, comprising approximately 26 tumors and about 27 peripheral blood samples. A total of about 3.8 million unique CDR3 nucleotide sequences, encoding 2,500,000 or so unique CDR3 amino acid sequences, were found across all 50 or so samples.

The CDR3 covers 14 residues, taking in both the cysteine and the phenylalanine. The kept DNA is CDR3 alone, 42 bases in frame from the first base. V loses 0 bases of germline sequence and J loses 1 base, and the interval between the two ends is 7 bases. Via the germline V gene (reference sequence), CDR1 is SGHNT and CDR2 YYREEE. The time point label of this sample denotes: baseline pretreatment blood. Reading the label with the study, this specimen's treatment or condition is: 15 Gy SBRT to primary tumor, nephrectomy 4 weeks later. To track tumor-enriched clonotypes, serial peripheral blood was sampled from radiation-treated patients at baseline and at 2 weeks and 4 weeks after SBRT. Every patient's renal cell carcinoma showed clear cell pathology. Genomic DNA for TCR sequencing was prepared using the QIAamp DNA Blood Mini Kit (Qiagen). Samples were included in the analyses only if all quality control checks were passed.

The immunoSEQ kit was used, according to the manufacturer's recommendations, to generate TCR beta libraries from genomic DNA. To prepare libraries, a first multiplex PCR with proprietary primers was run, followed by a second PCR that added unique barcodes, and a bead cleanup was done after each round. A positive control reaction and a negative control reaction, both provided in the kit, were run with every batch of samples. The final libraries were assessed on an Agilent 4200 TapeStation D1000 ScreenTape, pooled by volume, and quantified by qPCR. Sequencing ran on an Illumina NextSeq500 with a MidOutput 150-cycle cartridge, using 156 Read1 and 15 Index1 cycles with kit custom primers. The pooled library was loaded at approximately 1 pM, with a 20% PhiX control spiked in. In the authors' own workflow: Vendor-processed data were analyzed in R, and a clonotype was defined as all T cells sharing the same CDR3 nucleotide sequence. For clone abundance analyses, frequencies were normalized to the 10,000 most abundant clones per sample. Public T cell clones, which averaged fewer than five per sample, were excluded before analysis. An abundance difference of at least 32-fold between compartments was the criterion for calling clonotypes tumor-enriched or baseline blood-enriched. A beta-binomial differential abundance model was applied to find clonotypes that expanded or contracted between blood time points. Similarity between tumor and blood repertoires was quantified using the Baroni-Urbani and Buser coefficient, and groups were compared with two-tailed Wilcoxon tests in R. Drawn from immuneACCESS, this table holds only the in-frame rearrangements with V and J called that TCRdb kept. Clones are partly lost; checked studies trace under half to an unresolved V gene and leave the rest unexplained. V and J calls and clone size are given by that table; D and trimming were obtained from the DNA. The sample contains about 59,000 clones, about three quarters of them found a single time. 7.3% of the sample goes to the ten largest clones.

About this clone itself: Its antigen is still unknown. No quality values exist for individual bases; no much larger clone is one base distant. Other nucleotide sequences from this sample produce the same CDR3.

The paper as a whole reports these results and caveats: In blood, the top tumor clonotypes increased from baseline to 2 weeks after radiation and then shrank by 4 weeks, which suggests a temporary expansion of tumor-resident clones. Dynamics of the blood repertoire were not tracked past 4 weeks after treatment. No pretreatment tumor biopsies were available, so the baseline intratumoral presence of clonotypes could not be determined. The single-armed trial design could not address effects of radiation dose or scheduling on the TCR repertoire.

The chain links TRBV5-4 with TRBJ2-5, with no confidently assigned D gene. Source: blood, taken from a patient whose treatment included radiotherapy and nephrectomy. This TCR was sampled from a man in his 60s with renal cell carcinoma. The CDR3 reads as follows: CASSLGGTQETQYF. The DNA sequence reads TGTGCCAGCAGCTTGGGGGGTACCCAAGAGACCCAGTACTTC.